The rows below give T cell receptor beta chains drawn from one sample of a study of cytomegalovirus exposure and HLA in healthy donors. Assay: immunoSEQ multiplex PCR; the TCRdb copy retains only in-frame clones and omits some. The data contain some 100,000 clones, approximately 60% of them seen just once; the ten biggest clones take up around 5%. The sample consisted of PBMCs. The receptors stem from a woman in her 30s in good health and CMV-seropositive. Both conserved end residues are part of each CDR3. The order of the fields is clone size, D gene, J gene, V gene, CDR3 DNA, CDR3 protein. A D gene is named only where the DNA matches it firmly. Rows give clone size only sometimes, using once, few, many, or a class for an expanded clone.

>few|NA|TRBJ1-3|TRBV28
TGTGCCAGCAGTGCCCGGGGGGACTCTGGAAACACCATATATTTT
CASSARGDSGNTIYF
>NA|TRBD2|TRBJ2-1|TRBV5-4
TGTGCCAGCAGCTTCGGACTAGCGGGGGCCAGCTCCTACAATGAGCAGTTCTTC
CASSFGLAGASSYNEQFF
>few|TRBD1|TRBJ1-5|TRBV27
TGTGCCAGCAGTTCAAACAGGGGGCGCGGGCCCCAGCATTTT
CASSSNRGRGPQHF
>NA|TRBD1|TRBJ1-2|TRBV30
TGTGCCTGGAGGGCAGGGGGGCCCCTATTCACCTTC
CAWRAGGPLFTF
>NA|TRBD1|TRBJ2-1|TRBV27
TGTGCCAGCAGATACGTAGTGGGACAGAGTTACAATGAGCAGTTCTTC
CASRYVVGQSYNEQFF
>NA|TRBD2|TRBJ2-1|TRBV27
TGTGCCAGCAGTTTTCTCGCGGCGGGGGGTCGGGAGCAGTTCTTC
CASSFLAAGGREQFF
>NA|TRBD1|TRBJ1-2|TRBV9
TGTGCCAGCAGCGCGGGACAGCTTAATAACTATGGCTACACCTTC
CASSAGQLNNYGYTF
>few|NA|TRBJ1-2|TRBV30
TGTGCCTGGAGCGGGGCAGGGGTAGGGGATGGCTACACCTTC
CAWSGAGVGDGYTF
>NA|TRBD1|TRBJ1-5|TRBV18
TGTGCCAGCTCACCACGGGTCGGCAGGGGGGAAAATCAGCCCCAGCATTTT
CASSPRVGRGENQPQHF
>NA|TRBD1|TRBJ1-2|TRBV6-1
TGTGCCAGCAGCCTAACAGGGGTCTATGGCTACACCTTC
CASSLTGVYGYTF
>few|TRBD2|TRBJ2-1|TRBV6-5
TGTGCCAGCAGTTACCCAGGACTAGCGGGGTTTGAGCAGTTCTTC
CASSYPGLAGFEQFF
>NA|NA|TRBJ1-1|TRBV7-9
TGTTCCAGCAGCTTTCAGGGGACTGAAGCTTTCTTT
CSSSFQGTEAFF
>once|NA|TRBJ1-4|TRBV7-2
TGTGCCAGCAGCCGCGCACTTGCAACTAATGAAAAACTGTTTTTT
CASSRALATNEKLFF
>few|NA|TRBJ1-5|TRBV19
TGTGCCAGTAGTAGCCGGACAGAGGGCAATCAGCCCCAGCATTTT
CASSSRTEGNQPQHF
>NA|NA|TRBJ2-7|TRBV7-2
TGTGCCAGCAGCTTAAGTTCCAGCTACGAGCAGTACTTC
CASSLSSSYEQYF
>NA|TRBD2|TRBJ2-5|TRBV7-3
TGTGCCAGCAGCTTAAGTGGCGGGGGGACAGAGACCCAGTACTTC
CASSLSGGGTETQYF
>NA|NA|TRBJ1-2|TRBV18
TGTGCCAGCTCACCCCCGACGGGTGGTGGCTACACCTTC
CASSPPTGGGYTF
>NA|NA|TRBJ2-2|TRBV10-2
TGCGCCAGCAGCGCAGTTAGCGGAGAGTACACCGGGGAGCTGTTTTTT
CASSAVSGEYTGELFF
>NA|TRBD1|TRBJ2-5|TRBV6-5
TGTGCCAGCAGCCGCGGACAGGAAGAGACCCAGTACTTC
CASSRGQEETQYF
>NA|NA|TRBJ2-1|TRBV28
TGTGCCAGCACTTCTAGCGTGTCCTCCTACAATGAGCAGTTCTTC
CASTSSVSSYNEQFF
>once|TRBD1|TRBJ2-1|TRBV2
TGTGCCAGCAAGGGACAGGCCCATGAGCAGTTCTTC
CASKGQAHEQFF
>few|NA|TRBJ1-1|TRBV30
TGTGCCTGGAGTGTACGGGGGAACACTGAAGCTTTCTTT
CAWSVRGNTEAFF
>few|NA|TRBJ1-6|TRBV10-3
TGTGCCATCAGTGAGCTTCAGGGGAGTTCACCCCTCCACTTT
CAISELQGSSPLHF
>few|NA|TRBJ1-6|TRBV4-3
TGCGCCAGCAGCCTGCAGGGTCGGGATTCACCCCTCCACTTT
CASSLQGRDSPLHF
>NA|NA|TRBJ2-3|TRBV7-3
TGTGCCAGCAGCCCGGGGACTTCCCCGCTTACGCAGTATTTT
CASSPGTSPLTQYF
>NA|NA|TRBJ1-2|TRBV28
TGTGCCAGTAAAACCGGGTCCTATGGCTACACCTTC
CASKTGSYGYTF
>NA|NA|TRBJ1-3|TRBV7-3
TGTGCCAGCAGCCGCCCCGCGGTGGCGGGTGGAAACACCATATATTTT
CASSRPAVAGGNTIYF
>once|NA|TRBJ1-3|TRBV6-1
TGTGCCAGCAGTGAAGAAGGACTCTCTGGAAACACCATATATTTT
CASSEEGLSGNTIYF
>NA|TRBD2|TRBJ2-1|TRBV7-2
TGTGCCAGCAGCTTAGCTCGAGCGGGGGGAAATGAGCAGTTCTTC
CASSLARAGGNEQFF
>NA|NA|TRBJ2-3|TRBV18
TGTGCCAGCTCACCGTCCGGGGGGCGGATAGATACGCAGTATTTT
CASSPSGGRIDTQYF
>few|NA|TRBJ1-1|TRBV19
TGTGCCAGTAGTACCGGCCGGGGGAACACTGAAGCTTTCTTT
CASSTGRGNTEAFF
>few|TRBD1|TRBJ2-1|TRBV28
TGTGCCAGCAGTTCGACAGGGGGCTCCTACAATGAGCAGTTCTTC
CASSSTGGSYNEQFF
>few|TRBD1|TRBJ2-7|TRBV28
TGTGCCAGCAGTCCCGGGACAGTCTCCTACGAGCAGTACTTC
CASSPGTVSYEQYF
>NA|TRBD2|TRBJ2-4|TRBV7-2
TGTGCCAGCAGCCTCCTAGGACGGGGGGAAAACATTCAGTACTTC
CASSLLGRGENIQYF
>NA|TRBD1|TRBJ1-2|TRBV6-1
TGTGCCAGCAGTAAGACAGGGCTATATGGCTACACCTTC
CASSKTGLYGYTF
>few|NA|TRBJ1-4|TRBV7-9
TGTTCCAGCAGTTCTGGGGAGGTCTGGACTAATGAAAAACTGTTTTTT
CSSSSGEVWTNEKLFF
>once|NA|TRBJ2-7|TRBV7-9
TGTTCCAGCAGCTCCGACAGAGCCTACGAGCAGTACTTC
CSSSSDRAYEQYF
>NA|TRBD1|TRBJ1-4|TRBV28
TGTGCCAGCAGTTTGATTGGGACAGGGGCTGAAAAACTGTTTTTT
CASSLIGTGAEKLFF
>few|TRBD1|TRBJ2-3|TRBV18
TGTGCCAGCTCACGACGGACAGGTCCTAGCACAGATACGCAGTATTTT
CASSRRTGPSTDTQYF
>NA|TRBD1|TRBJ1-4|TRBV30
TGTGCCTGGAGTGTACCAGGGACAGGGGGAGAAAAACTGTTTTTT
CAWSVPGTGGEKLFF
>few|NA|TRBJ1-1|TRBV6-5
TGTGCCAGCAGTTACGTTCGGGGGGGTAGGGACACTGAAGCTTTCTTT
CASSYVRGGRDTEAFF
>NA|TRBD1|TRBJ1-4|TRBV25-1
TGTGCCAGCAGTGACCGGGACAGGGGACCTCCAAAACTGTTTTTT
CASSDRDRGPPKLFF
>NA|TRBD2|TRBJ2-1|TRBV14
TGTGCCAGCAGCGAAAACCCGGGACTAGCGGGGGGGCCCTCCTACAATGAGCAGTTCTTC
CASSENPGLAGGPSYNEQFF
>few|TRBD1|TRBJ1-1|TRBV2
TGTGCCAGCAGTCCACAGGGGCTGGTGAACACTGAAGCTTTCTTT
CASSPQGLVNTEAFF
>NA|NA|TRBJ2-1|TRBV6-5
TGTGCCAGCAGTACTGAGTACAATGAGCAGTTCTTC
CASSTEYNEQFF
>few|TRBD1|TRBJ2-7|TRBV28
TGTGCCAGCACCCCCGGGACAGGGCAATACGAGCAGTACTTC
CASTPGTGQYEQYF
>NA|NA|TRBJ2-6|TRBV2
TGTGCCAGCAGTGTGAGTTCCATCTCTGGGGCCAACGTCCTGACTTTC
CASSVSSISGANVLTF
>NA|TRBD2|TRBJ2-2|TRBV2
TGTGCCAGCAGCCCCCAGCGGGGCCTCACCGGGGAGCTGTTTTTT
CASSPQRGLTGELFF
>NA|NA|TRBJ1-3|TRBV15
TGTGCCACCAGCAGAGATACCGAGGGAACTGGAAACACCATATATTTT
CATSRDTEGTGNTIYF
>NA|TRBD2|TRBJ2-1|TRBV5-1
TGCGCCAGCAGCTGGGGACTAGCGGGGGCAGGTGAGCAGTTCTTC
CASSWGLAGAGEQFF
>NA|NA|TRBJ1-2|TRBV6-5
TGTGCCAGCAGTGTCCGGGTCCTTGCAGGCTACACCTTC
CASSVRVLAGYTF
>few|NA|TRBJ2-3|TRBV9
TGTGCCAGCAGCGTAGAAGGTCGTTATCAGGGGAACACAGATACGCAGTATTTT
CASSVEGRYQGNTDTQYF